A single sample is the source of the 7 T cell receptor beta chains below, sequenced in a study of T cell repertoires in cytomegalovirus infection (dated by TCRdb to the late 2010s). Sequencing relied on an Illumina HiSeq 1500. Starting from the raw public reads, TCRdb applied fastp trimming at Q25, assembled clones with MiXCR and retained in-frame beta chains. Records with the same CDR3 protein are collapsed into one entry carrying the most frequent genes and DNA. The sample data list 560,000 or so distinct CDR3 sequences, and 16% of these were observed just once. The top ten constitute 20% to 30% of the sample. The sequenced material came from CD8+ T cells from PBMCs. These receptors all come from a human donor in good health (CMV status not recorded). Some clones in this sample may be carry-over from other donors' samples.

This clonotype was counted at least ten times. V usage is TRBV28 and J usage is TRBJ2-1; 11 bases agree with TRBD1. CDR3 length: 16 amino acids. J was trimmed by 7 bases and V by 10 bases; bases with no gene match: 15. Germline CDR1 and CDR2: MDHEN and SYDVKM. In nucleotides, the CDR3 is TGTGCCACCTATCCCCTCGGACAGGGGGCAAGGAATGAGCAGTTCTTC. Its translation is CATYPLGQGARNEQFF.

The rearrangement links TRBV19 to TRBJ1-3; D is possibly TRBD1 (5 bases). Trimming pared 6 bases from V and 2 bases from J, leaving 14 bases between. There are 15 residues in the CDR3. Per the germline V gene, CDR1 is LNHDA and CDR2 is SQIVND (reference sequence). The DNA of the CDR3 is TGTGCCAGTAGGGGTTCCAGGGCCACTGGAAACACCATATATTTT. Residues: CASRGSRATGNTIYF.

This clonotype was detected only a few times. This chain uses TRBV2 with TRBJ2-4; D not certain. V dropped 3 bases and J dropped 5 bases, with 17 bases sitting between them. Looked up from germline, CDR1 is SNHLY and CDR2 is FYNNEI. CDR3 length: 16 amino acids. The chain's CDR3 is CASSDPYRVGENIQYF. In nucleotides, the CDR3 is TGTGCCAGCAGTGACCCGTATAGGGTTGGAGAAAACATTCAGTACTTC.

This clonotype was observed many times. This chain connects TRBV6-5 to TRBJ2-7; 10 bases are a match to TRBD2. This CDR3 region has 15 residues. Germline CDR1 is MNHEY and CDR2 is SVGAGI. The V gene end was trimmed by 6 bases and the J gene end by 5 bases; junction bases not matched to a gene: 10. The CDR3 spells CASSISGGALNEQYF. DNA of the CDR3: TGTGCCAGCAGCATAAGCGGGGGGGCCCTAAACGAGCAGTACTTC.

V and J are TRBV19 and TRBJ1-4; D not certain. The CDR3 contains 16 residues. CDR1 is LNHDA and CDR2 is SQIVND in the germline V gene (reference sequence). Trimming pared 5 bases from V and 8 bases from J, leaving 21 bases between. CDR3 loop: CASSPQREGEREKLFF. CDR3 nucleotides: TGTGCCAGTAGTCCCCAGCGGGAAGGAGAGAGGGAAAAACTGTTTTTT.

This clonotype was observed many times. This rearrangement joins TRBV7-6 to TRBJ2-1, with 7 nucleotides matching TRBD1. Germline values: CDR1 SGHVS, CDR2 FNYEAQ. V trimming: 5 bases; J trimming: 4 bases; junction bases outside the gene matches: 8. This CDR3 is 15 amino acids long. CDR3 in DNA: TGTGCCAGCAGCGTGGGACAGCCGCTGTACAATGAGCAGTTCTTC. This translates into CASSVGQPLYNEQFF.

This clonotype was counted only a few times. CDR3 loop: CATQNSAGAPREKLFF. CDR3 DNA sequence: TGTGCCACACAAAACAGCGCTGGGGCGCCAAGGGAAAAACTGTTTTTT. The chain recombines TRBV19 with TRBJ1-4; tentatively, D is TRBD1 (5 bases). The CDR3 is 16 residues long. V lost 10 bases and J 8 bases, leaving 26 bases between the germline ends. Per germline, CDR1 LNHDA and CDR2 SQIVND (reference sequence). Full variable domain (outside the CDR3, taken from reference TRBV19 and TRBJ1-4): DGGITQSPKYLFRKEGQNVTLSCEQNLNHDAMYWYRQDPGQGLRLIYYSQIVNDFQKGDIAEGYSVSREKKESFPLTVTSAQKNPTAFYLCATQNSAGAPREKLFFGSGTQLSVL.